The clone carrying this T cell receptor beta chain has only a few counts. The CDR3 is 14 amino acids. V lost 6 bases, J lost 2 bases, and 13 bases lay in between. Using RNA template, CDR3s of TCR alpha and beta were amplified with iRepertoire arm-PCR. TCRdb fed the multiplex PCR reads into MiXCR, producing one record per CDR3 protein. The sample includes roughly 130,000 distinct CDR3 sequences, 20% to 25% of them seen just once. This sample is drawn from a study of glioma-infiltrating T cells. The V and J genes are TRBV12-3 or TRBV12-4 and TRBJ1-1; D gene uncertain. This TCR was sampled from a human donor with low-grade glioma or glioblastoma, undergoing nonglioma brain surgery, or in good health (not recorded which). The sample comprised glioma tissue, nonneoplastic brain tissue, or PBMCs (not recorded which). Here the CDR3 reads CASSAPGLNTEAFF. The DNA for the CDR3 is TGTGCCAGCAGCGCCCCCGGACTTAACACTGAAGCTTTCTTT.